This TCR beta chain came from a study of blood T cell repertoires in COVID-19. Study at large: From T cells, B-cell-depleted T cells, or PBMCs came the material, which was cDNA or gDNA.

In the study's own analysis: Scientists estimated how many nucleated cells there were by amplifying reference gene primers. Produced via immunoSEQ multiplex PCR; TCRdb's table is partial and in-frame only. V, J and clone size are those of that table, while D and trimming were read from the DNA. The table shows about 47,000 clones, with 88% occurring only once. The CDR3 has 17 residues. This chain connects TRBV21-1 to TRBJ1-1. TRBV21-1 is recorded as a pseudogene. This clonotype was obtained from a man between 50 and 59 years old with active COVID-19. Material: peripheral blood. For the CDR3, the DNA is TGTGCCAGCCGCAAACGGAGGGGCGGTTCTTTGGACACTGAAGCTTTCTTT. Translating it yields CASRKRRGGSLDTEAFF.